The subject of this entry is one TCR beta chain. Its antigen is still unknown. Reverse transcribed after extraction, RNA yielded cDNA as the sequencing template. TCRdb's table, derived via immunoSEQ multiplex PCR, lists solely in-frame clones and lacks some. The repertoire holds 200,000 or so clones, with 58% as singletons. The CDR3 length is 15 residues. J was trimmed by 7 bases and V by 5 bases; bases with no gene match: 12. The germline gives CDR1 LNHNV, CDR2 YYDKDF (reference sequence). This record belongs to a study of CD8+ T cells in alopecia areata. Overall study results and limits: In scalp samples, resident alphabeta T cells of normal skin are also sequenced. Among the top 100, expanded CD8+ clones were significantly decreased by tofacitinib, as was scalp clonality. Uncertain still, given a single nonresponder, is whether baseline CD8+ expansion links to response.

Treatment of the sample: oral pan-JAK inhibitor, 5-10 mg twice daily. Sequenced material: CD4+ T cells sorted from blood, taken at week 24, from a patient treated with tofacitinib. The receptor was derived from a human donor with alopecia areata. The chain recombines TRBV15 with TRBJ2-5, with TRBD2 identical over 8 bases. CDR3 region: CATSGHRGGPGTQYF. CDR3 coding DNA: TGTGCCACCAGCGGTCATCGCGGGGGGCCGGGGACCCAGTACTTC.